This TCR beta chain was observed in a study of blood T cells in healthy people across ages. Study-level findings and limits: Per-million-T-cell TCR beta diversity fell roughly linearly with age.

This clonotype has a handful of counts. Its antigen is unidentified. Trimming removed 7 bases at V and 8 bases at J, with 17 bases between. CDR3 length: 13 amino acids. Per sample, at least 5.5 micrograms of total RNA were extracted. The authors ran a second PCR of roughly 6 to 12 cycles using a sample-barcoded 5' primer and a J-beta primer mix. TCRdb passed the 5' RACE reads through MiXCR, listing each CDR3 protein once. The sample holds some 900,000 distinct CDR3 sequences, around 28% seen once. The sequencing input was blood. The chain recombines TRBV12-3 or TRBV12-4 with TRBJ1-2, with a possible D match to TRBD1 (5 bases). The origin of this receptor is a woman of 80 years or more in good health. The CDR3 loop is CASTRGWGEGYTF. In DNA form, the CDR3 reads TGTGCCAGCACCCGGGGGTGGGGGGAAGGCTACACCTTC.